This T cell receptor (beta chain) originates from a study of blood T cell dynamics during melanoma immunotherapy. Turning to the study itself: First-line therapy was either pembrolizumab or nivolumab with ipilimumab for metastatic melanoma.

This clone is a singleton in its sample. Its matching antigen is unknown. Time point defined: pre-treatment baseline. Apart from a couple of fast progressors, RECIST 1.1 response was judged 12 weeks post-infusion. Broader study findings: Disease-control patients' PBMC repertoires became either more clonal or more diverse at W3.

V shed 0 bases, J shed 8 bases, and the junction held 5 bases outside the gene matches. This CDR3 has 13 residues. Germline V lookup: CDR1 GTSNPN, CDR2 SVGIG (reference sequence). Each bulk PBMC sample had around 380 ng DNA loaded. Measured with immunoSEQ multiplex PCR; TCRdb has only the in-frame clones, and not every one. Seen here are more than 9,000 clones, 80% to 90% observed once, and the top ten hold about 10%. This TCR derives from a human donor with melanoma. The sample in question was blood, obtained from a patient treated with checkpoint blockade. This sequence joins TRBV30 and TRBJ2-5, with 8 bases lining up with TRBD2. CDR3: CAWSVTIAGTQYF. CDR3 DNA: TGTGCCTGGAGTGTAACCATAGCGGGAACCCAGTACTTC.